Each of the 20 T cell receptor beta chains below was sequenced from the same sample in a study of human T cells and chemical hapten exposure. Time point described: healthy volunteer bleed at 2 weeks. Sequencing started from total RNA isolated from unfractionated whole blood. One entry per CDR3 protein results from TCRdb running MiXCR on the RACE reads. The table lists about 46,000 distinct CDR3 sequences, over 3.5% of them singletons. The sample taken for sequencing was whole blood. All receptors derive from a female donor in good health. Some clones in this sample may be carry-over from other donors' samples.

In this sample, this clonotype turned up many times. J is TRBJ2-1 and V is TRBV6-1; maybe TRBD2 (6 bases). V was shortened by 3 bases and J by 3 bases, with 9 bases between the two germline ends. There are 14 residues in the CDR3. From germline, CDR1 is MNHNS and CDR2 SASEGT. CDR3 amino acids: CASSDFGGYNEQFF. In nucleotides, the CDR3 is TGTGCCAGCAGTGATTTCGGGGGCTACAATGAGCAGTTCTTC.

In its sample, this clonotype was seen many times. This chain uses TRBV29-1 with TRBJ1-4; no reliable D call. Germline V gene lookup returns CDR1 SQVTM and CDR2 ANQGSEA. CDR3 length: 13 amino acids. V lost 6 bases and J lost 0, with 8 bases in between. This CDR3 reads CSVIQSTNEKLFF. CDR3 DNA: TGCAGCGTGATCCAATCAACTAATGAAAAACTGTTTTTT.

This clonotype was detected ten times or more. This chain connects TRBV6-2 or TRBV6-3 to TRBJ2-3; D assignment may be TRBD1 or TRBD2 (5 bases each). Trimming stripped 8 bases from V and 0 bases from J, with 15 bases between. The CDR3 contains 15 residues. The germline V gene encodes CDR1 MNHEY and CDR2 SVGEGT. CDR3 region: CASGWGRRSTDTQYF. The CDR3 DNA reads TGTGCCAGCGGCTGGGGACGGAGAAGCACAGATACGCAGTATTTT.

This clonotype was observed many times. This CDR3 reads CASSFLSTRTSRYEQYF. DNA for the CDR3: TGTGCCAGCAGTTTCCTCTCTACTAGGACAAGTCGGTACGAGCAGTACTTC. The chain combines TRBV12-3 or TRBV12-4 with TRBJ2-7, with D tentatively TRBD1 or TRBD2 (5 bases each). The CDR3 has 17 amino acids. The V gene lost 3 bases and the J gene lost 4 bases, with 22 bases spanning the gap.

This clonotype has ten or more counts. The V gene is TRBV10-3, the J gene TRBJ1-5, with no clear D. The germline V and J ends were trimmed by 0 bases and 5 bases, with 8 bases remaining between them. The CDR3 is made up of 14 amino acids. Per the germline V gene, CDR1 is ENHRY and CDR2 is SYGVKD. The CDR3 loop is CAISESGGDQPQHF. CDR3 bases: TGTGCCATCAGTGAGTCAGGCGGAGATCAGCCCCAGCATTTT.

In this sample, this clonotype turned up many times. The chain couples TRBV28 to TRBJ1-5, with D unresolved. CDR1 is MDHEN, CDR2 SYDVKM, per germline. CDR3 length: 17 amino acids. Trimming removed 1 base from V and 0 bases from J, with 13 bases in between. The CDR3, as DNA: TGTGCCAGCAGTTTATTGTTGCCAGCCGATAGCAATCAGCCCCAGCATTTT. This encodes CASSLLLPADSNQPQHF.

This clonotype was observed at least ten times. For the CDR3, the DNA is TGTGCCAGCAGCAGTGCCTTTGACGGGAACACTGAAGCTTTCTTT. Its protein is CASSSAFDGNTEAFF. The rearrangement uses TRBV7-9 and TRBJ1-1; D not certain. V gave up 5 bases and J gave up 1 base, with 14 bases separating them. Germline loops: CDR1 SEHNR, CDR2 FQNEAQ (reference sequence). CDR3 size: 15 residues.

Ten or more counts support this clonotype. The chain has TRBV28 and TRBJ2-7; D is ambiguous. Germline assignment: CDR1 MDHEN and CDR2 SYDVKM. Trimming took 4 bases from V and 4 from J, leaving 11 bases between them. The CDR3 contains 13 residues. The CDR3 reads CASSSKKEYEQYF. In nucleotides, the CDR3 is TGTGCCAGCAGTTCAAAAAAAGAGTACGAGCAGTACTTC.

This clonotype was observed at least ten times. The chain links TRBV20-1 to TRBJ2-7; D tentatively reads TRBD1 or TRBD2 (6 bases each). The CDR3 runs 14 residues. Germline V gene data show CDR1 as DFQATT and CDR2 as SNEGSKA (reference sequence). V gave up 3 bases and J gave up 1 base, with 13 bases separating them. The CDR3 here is CSASGGRLSYEQYF. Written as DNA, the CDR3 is TGCAGTGCTAGCGGGGGCAGGCTGTCCTACGAGCAGTACTTC.

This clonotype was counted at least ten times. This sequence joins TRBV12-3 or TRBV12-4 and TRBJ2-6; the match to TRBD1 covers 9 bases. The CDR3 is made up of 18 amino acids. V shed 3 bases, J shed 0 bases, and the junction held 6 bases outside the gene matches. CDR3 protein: CASSFRQGGSSGANVLTF. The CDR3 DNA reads TGTGCCAGCAGTTTCCGACAGGGGGGGAGCTCTGGGGCCAACGTCCTGACTTTC.

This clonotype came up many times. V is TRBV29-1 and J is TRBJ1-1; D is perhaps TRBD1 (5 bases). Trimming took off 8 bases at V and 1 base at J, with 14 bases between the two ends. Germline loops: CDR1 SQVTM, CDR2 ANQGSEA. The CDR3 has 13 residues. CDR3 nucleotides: TGCAGCTGTGTTGGGGCGGGGAACACTGAAGCTTTCTTT. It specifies CSCVGAGNTEAFF. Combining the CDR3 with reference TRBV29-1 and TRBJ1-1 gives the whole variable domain SAVISQKPSRDICQRGTSLTIQCQVDSQVTMMFWYRQQPGQSLTLIATANQGSEATYESGFVIDKFPISRPNLTFSTLTVSNMSPEDSSIYLCSCVGAGNTEAFFGQGTRLTVV.

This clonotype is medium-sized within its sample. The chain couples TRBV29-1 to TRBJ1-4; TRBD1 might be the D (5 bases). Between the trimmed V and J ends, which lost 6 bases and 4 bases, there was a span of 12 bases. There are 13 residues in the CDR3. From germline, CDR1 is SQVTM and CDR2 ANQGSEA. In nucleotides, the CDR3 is TGCAGCGTGGGGACGGTCGGTAATGAAAAACTGTTTTTT. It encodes CSVGTVGNEKLFF.

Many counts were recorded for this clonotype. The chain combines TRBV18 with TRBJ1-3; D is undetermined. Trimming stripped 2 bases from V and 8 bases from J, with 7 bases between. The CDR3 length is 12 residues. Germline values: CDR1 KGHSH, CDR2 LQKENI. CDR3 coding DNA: TGTGCCAGCTCACCAGCGGGTGACACCATATATTTT. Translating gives CASSPAGDTIYF.

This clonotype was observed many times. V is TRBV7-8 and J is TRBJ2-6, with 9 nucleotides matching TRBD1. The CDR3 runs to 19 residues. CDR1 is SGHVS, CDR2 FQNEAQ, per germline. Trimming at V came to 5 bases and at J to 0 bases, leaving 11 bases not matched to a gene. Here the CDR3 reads CASSPMTGGGSSGANVLTF. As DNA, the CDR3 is TGTGCCAGCAGCCCCATGACAGGGGGTGGTTCCTCTGGGGCCAACGTCCTGACTTTC.

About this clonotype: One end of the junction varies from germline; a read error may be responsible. The CDR3 DNA is TGCATTGCTAGAGAAGACAGGGCTGAAAAACTGTTTTTT. It yields the protein CIAREDRAEKLFF. V usage is TRBV20-1 and J usage is TRBJ1-4, with TRBD1 matching 7 bases. The V gene's germline CDR1 is DFQATT and CDR2 SNEGSKA (reference sequence). This CDR3 has 13 amino acids.

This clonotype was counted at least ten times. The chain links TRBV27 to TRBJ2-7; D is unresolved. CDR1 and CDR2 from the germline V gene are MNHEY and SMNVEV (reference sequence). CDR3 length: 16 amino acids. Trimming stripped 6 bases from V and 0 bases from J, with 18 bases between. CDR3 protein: CASSPSTGPISYEQYF. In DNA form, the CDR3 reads TGTGCCAGCAGCCCCTCGACTGGCCCGATCTCCTACGAGCAGTACTTC.

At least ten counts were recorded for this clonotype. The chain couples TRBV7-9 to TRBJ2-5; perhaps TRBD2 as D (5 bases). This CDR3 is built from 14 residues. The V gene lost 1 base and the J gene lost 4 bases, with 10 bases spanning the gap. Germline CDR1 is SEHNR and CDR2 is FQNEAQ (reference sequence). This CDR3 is CASSLVAGGETQYF. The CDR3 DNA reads TGTGCCAGCAGCTTAGTGGCGGGCGGAGAGACCCAGTACTTC.

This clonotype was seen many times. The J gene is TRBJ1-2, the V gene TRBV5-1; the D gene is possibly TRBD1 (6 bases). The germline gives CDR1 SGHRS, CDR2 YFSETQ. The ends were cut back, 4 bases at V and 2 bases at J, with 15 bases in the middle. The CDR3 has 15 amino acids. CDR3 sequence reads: CASSAGQPLNYGYTF. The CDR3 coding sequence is TGCGCCAGCAGCGCCGGACAGCCCCTCAACTATGGCTACACCTTC. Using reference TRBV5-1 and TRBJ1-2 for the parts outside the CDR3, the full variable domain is KAGVTQTPRYLIKTRGQQVTLSCSPISGHRSVSWYQQTPGQGLQFLFEYFSETQRNKGNFPGRFSGRQFSNSRSEMNVSTLELGDSALYLCASSAGQPLNYGYTFGSGTRLTVV.

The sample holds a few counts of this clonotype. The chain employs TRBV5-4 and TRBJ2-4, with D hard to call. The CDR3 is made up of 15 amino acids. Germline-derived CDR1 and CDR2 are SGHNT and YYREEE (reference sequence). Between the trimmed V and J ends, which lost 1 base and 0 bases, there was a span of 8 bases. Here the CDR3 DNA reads TGTGCCAGCAGCTTGCGCGGAGTAGCCAAAAACATTCAGTACTTC. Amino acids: CASSLRGVAKNIQYF.

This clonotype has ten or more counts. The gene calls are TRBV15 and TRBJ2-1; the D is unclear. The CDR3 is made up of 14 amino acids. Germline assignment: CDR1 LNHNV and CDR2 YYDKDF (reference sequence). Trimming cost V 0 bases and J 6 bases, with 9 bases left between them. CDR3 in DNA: TGTGCCACCAGCAGAGACCCCTCGAGCAATGAGCAGTTCTTC. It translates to CATSRDPSSNEQFF.